The T cell receptor (beta chain) described here comes from a study of T cell repertoires in cytomegalovirus infection. The overall study: Used in the study were CMV epitopes, some recently identified and HLA-C-restricted, others well-studied and HLA-B-restricted. Matching HLA type, along with CMV infection, was indicated by public TCR beta signatures.

General observations from the study: CMV-specific HLA-C-restricted TCR beta clonotypes dominated the ex vivo response. The cumulative frequency of public TCR beta families identified carriers of CMV plus the relevant HLA.

TCRdb itself ran the reads through MiXCR, one entry per CDR3 protein. Of 570,000 or so distinct CDR3 sequences listed, 40% are singletons. Looked up from germline, CDR1 is MGHDK and CDR2 is SYGVNS. The CDR3 sequence is 16 residues long. With V trimmed by 2 bases and J by 0 bases, 3 bases remained unmatched. This clonotype was seen more than once but under ten times. The antigen remains unidentified. The clonotype comes from a human donor in good health (CMV status not recorded). Some clones in this sample may be carry-over from other donors' samples. Specimen: cultured PBMCs, collected from culture after CMV antigen stimulation. The gene calls are TRBV25-1 and TRBJ2-3; 9 nucleotides align to TRBD1. The CDR3 loop reads CASSEGGQGSTDTQYF. CDR3 DNA: TGTGCCAGCAGTGAAGGCGGACAGGGGAGCACAGATACGCAGTATTTT.